The 16 T cell receptor beta chains below all came from one sample that was sequenced in a study of cytomegalovirus exposure and HLA in healthy donors. The PCR used 60 Vbeta and 13 Jbeta primers. TCRdb's copy holds only in-frame clones and misses some; the assay was immunoSEQ multiplex PCR. The repertoire shows approximately 130,000 clones; the top ten hold approximately 1.9%. The sample was PBMCs. The receptors stem from a woman aged 60-70 years in good health and CMV-seronegative.

V gene TRBV30 combines with J gene TRBJ2-7, with D possibly TRBD2 on 6 matching bases. The CDR3 has 12 amino acids. The V and J ends lost 8 bases and 2 bases respectively, with 13 bases between them. CDR1 and CDR2 (germline): GTSNPN, SVGIG (reference sequence). The CDR3 sequence is CAHGTLAYEQYF. Here the CDR3 DNA reads TGTGCCCATGGGACTCTTGCCTACGAGCAGTACTTC.

This rearrangement joins TRBV10-1 to TRBJ2-3; TRBD2 agrees at 8 bases. CDR3 length: 16 amino acids. Germline assignment: CDR1 WNHNN and CDR2 SYGVQD (reference sequence). V shed 5 bases, J shed 6 bases, and the junction held 13 bases outside the gene matches. In DNA, the CDR3 is TGCGCCAGCAGTCGAGGACTAGCTGGGGGTTCGGATACGCAGTATTTT. Encoded protein: CASSRGLAGGSDTQYF.

J is TRBJ2-7 and V is TRBV21-1; TRBD2 reflects the table's D call only, with no check against the DNA. TRBV21-1 is reported as a pseudogene. There are 16 residues in the CDR3. Here the CDR3 reads CASSNRDSESSYEQYF. The CDR3, as DNA: TGTGCCAGCAGCAACCGGGACTCGGAGAGCTCCTACGAGCAGTACTTC.

The chain is built from TRBV5-6 and TRBJ1-1, with D maybe TRBD1 (6 bases). V lost 4 bases, J lost 11 bases, and 15 bases lay in between. This CDR3 has 12 residues. Germline V gene lookup returns CDR1 SGHDT and CDR2 YYEEEE. The DNA of the CDR3 is TGTGCCAGCAGCCTGACAGGCCTAGGGGCTTTCTTT. The encoded protein is CASSLTGLGAFF.

J is TRBJ2-1 and V is TRBV28; possibly TRBD2 for D (5 bases). V shed 6 bases and J shed 3 bases, with 15 bases lying between them. The germline CDR1 and CDR2 sequences are MDHEN and SYDVKM. CDR3 length: 15 amino acids. Here the CDR3 reads CASSQTNGDYNEQFF. The CDR3 DNA follows: TGTGCCAGCAGCCAGACTAATGGGGACTACAATGAGCAGTTCTTC.

This sequence joins TRBV29-1 and TRBJ1-1; D ambiguous. Germline V gives CDR1 SQVTM, CDR2 ANQGSEA. Trimming took 7 bases from V and 1 from J, leaving 10 bases between them. This CDR3 contains 12 residues. Here the CDR3 reads CSARASNTEAFF. The CDR3 bases are TGCAGCGCCCGAGCCTCGAACACTGAAGCTTTCTTT. Full variable domain (missing parts from reference TRBV29-1 and TRBJ1-1): SAVISQKPSRDICQRGTSLTIQCQVDSQVTMMFWYRQQPGQSLTLIATANQGSEATYESGFVIDKFPISRPNLTFSTLTVSNMSPEDSSIYLCSARASNTEAFFGQGTRLTVV.

V gene TRBV10-3 combines with J gene TRBJ2-7; 10 bases map to TRBD1. J gave up 3 bases and V 4 bases, and 15 bases lay outside the gene matches. The CDR3 length is 18 residues. Germline V gene lookup returns CDR1 ENHRY and CDR2 SYGVKD. The CDR3 sequence is CAISGGGTGAQVVYEQYF. CDR3 nucleotides: TGTGCCATCAGTGGAGGGGGGACAGGGGCCCAAGTGGTCTACGAGCAGTACTTC.

The chain combines TRBV28 with TRBJ1-5, with 7 bases aligning to TRBD1. Germline CDR1 and CDR2: MDHEN and SYDVKM. Trimming took 4 bases from V and 5 from J; bases not matched to a gene: 5. This CDR3 is 14 amino acids long. For the CDR3, the DNA is TGTGCCAGCAGTTCCCCTCAGGGGGATCAGCCCCAGCATTTT. This translates into CASSSPQGDQPQHF.

This chain uses TRBV15 with TRBJ2-3, with TRBD2 as a possible D gene (6 bases). Trimming shortened V by 0 bases and J by 0 bases, and 16 bases separated the two germline ends. The CDR3 spans 18 residues. Germline CDR1 and CDR2: LNHNV and YYDKDF (reference sequence). The CDR3 here is CATSRDRTGGGSTDTQYF. In DNA form, the CDR3 reads TGTGCCACCAGCAGAGATCGAACCGGGGGTGGGAGCACAGATACGCAGTATTTT.

By frequency, this clone is medium-sized. This chain links TRBV6-1 with TRBJ1-4, with D maybe TRBD1 (6 bases). The CDR3 has 15 residues. Germline-derived CDR1 and CDR2 are MNHNS and SASEGT. Trimming pared 2 bases from V and 3 bases from J, leaving 10 bases between. The chain's CDR3 is CASSELQGSNEKLFF. CDR3 coding DNA: TGTGCCAGCAGTGAACTACAGGGATCTAATGAAAAACTGTTTTTT.

The genes are TRBV7-9 and TRBJ2-2, with 8 bases that match TRBD1. The CDR3 is 17 residues long. Germline V CDR1 and CDR2: SEHNR, FQNEAQ (reference sequence). The J segment lost 6 bases and the V segment lost 0 bases, leaving 9 bases of the junction unmatched. As DNA, the CDR3 is TGTGCCAGCAGCTTAGCCTGGGACAGGTTCTCCCCCGGGGAGCTGTTTTTT. Protein: CASSLAWDRFSPGELFF.

V usage is TRBV27 and J usage is TRBJ2-7, with 7 bases that match TRBD1. The CDR3 contains 14 residues. Trimming removed 5 bases from V and 3 bases from J; junction bases left unmatched: 7. Germline V CDR1 and CDR2: MNHEY, SMNVEV (reference sequence). CDR3 nucleotide sequence: TGTGCCAGCAGTCGACAGGGAAACAGCTACGAGCAGTACTTC. Its protein is CASSRQGNSYEQYF.

As to this clone: Other DNA sequences within the sample encode an identical CDR3. J is TRBJ2-5 and V is TRBV5-1; 7 nucleotides line up with TRBD1. Trimming took 0 bases from V and 2 from J; bases not matched to a gene: 1. CDR1 is SGHRS and CDR2 is YFSETQ in the germline V gene. The CDR3 spans 14 residues. The CDR3 reads CASSLDRGQETQYF. The CDR3, as DNA: TGCGCCAGCAGCTTGGACAGGGGTCAAGAGACCCAGTACTTC.

A word on this clone: At one boundary the junction diverges from the germline segment, which might be a read error. The rearrangement uses TRBV7-3 and TRBJ1-1; D is possibly TRBD1 (5 bases). CDR1 SGHTA and CDR2 FQGTGA come from the germline V gene. The length of the CDR3 is 14 residues. CDR3 residues: CAGRADWTNTEAFF. The DNA for the CDR3 is TGTGCCGGCAGGGCGGACTGGACCAACACTGAAGCTTTCTTT.

This chain links TRBV2 with TRBJ1-1, with a weak D call TRBD1 (5 bases). The CDR3 contains 13 residues. CDR1 and CDR2 (germline): SNHLY, FYNNEI. V lost 6 bases, J lost 1 base, and 9 bases lay in between. In nucleotides, the CDR3 is TGTGCCAGCAGCGGACACCCGAACACTGAAGCTTTCTTT. Translating it yields CASSGHPNTEAFF. Full variable domain (remainder filled in from reference TRBV2 and TRBJ1-1): EPEVTQTPSHQVTQMGQEVILRCVPISNHLYFYWYRQILGQKVEFLVSFYNNEISEKSEIFDDQFSVERPDGSNFTLKIRSTKLEDSAMYFCASSGHPNTEAFFGQGTRLTVV.

V usage is TRBV7-9 and J usage is TRBJ2-7; 7 positions match TRBD2. This CDR3 comprises 15 residues. The ends lost 5 bases at V and 1 base at J; junction bases unmatched: 8. The V gene's germline CDR1 is SEHNR and CDR2 FQNEAQ (reference sequence). The CDR3 is CASSTGGTPSYEQYF. Here the CDR3 DNA reads TGTGCCAGCAGCACCGGGGGGACTCCTTCCTACGAGCAGTACTTC.